The TCR beta chain described here comes from a study of OX40 agonist ivuxolimab in advanced cancers. This table comes from immunoSEQ multiplex PCR, and its TCRdb copy is limited to in-frame clones, with some not included. The sample contains under 70,000 clones, 80% to 95% of which appear only once. Sequenced material: CD4+ or CD8+ T cells sorted from blood, taken in a trial of the OX40 agonist ivuxolimab. This TCR came from an adult with an advanced solid tumor such as melanoma, head and neck, liver or kidney cancer.

CDR3 region: CASSLITYEQYF. CDR3 nucleotide sequence: TGTGCCAGCAGCTTAATAACCTACGAGCAGTACTTC. The chain is built from TRBV11-2 and TRBJ2-7; no clear D. This CDR3 spans 12 amino acids. Trimming shortened V by 2 bases and J by 2 bases, and 4 bases separated the two germline ends. Per the germline V gene, CDR1 is SGHAT and CDR2 is FQNNGV.